This TCR beta chain was retrieved from a study of cytomegalovirus exposure and HLA in healthy donors. The protocol was immunoSEQ multiplex PCR, while the TCRdb copy is restricted to in-frame clones and leaves out a portion. The sample yields 220,000 or so clones, approximately 88% seen once. The specimen was PBMCs. The receptor's source is a woman in her twenties or thirties in good health and CMV-seropositive.

The CDR3 region is CASSSAGVFNEQFF. The CDR3 nucleotides read TGTGCCAGCAGCTCAGCGGGAGTCTTCAATGAGCAGTTCTTC. The rearrangement joins TRBV5-4 to TRBJ2-1, with 8 bases matching TRBD2. With 3 bases clipped from V and 6 bases from J, the junction kept 5 bases outside the gene matches. CDR1 and CDR2 from the germline V gene are SGHNT and YYREEE (reference sequence). The CDR3 has 14 amino acids.